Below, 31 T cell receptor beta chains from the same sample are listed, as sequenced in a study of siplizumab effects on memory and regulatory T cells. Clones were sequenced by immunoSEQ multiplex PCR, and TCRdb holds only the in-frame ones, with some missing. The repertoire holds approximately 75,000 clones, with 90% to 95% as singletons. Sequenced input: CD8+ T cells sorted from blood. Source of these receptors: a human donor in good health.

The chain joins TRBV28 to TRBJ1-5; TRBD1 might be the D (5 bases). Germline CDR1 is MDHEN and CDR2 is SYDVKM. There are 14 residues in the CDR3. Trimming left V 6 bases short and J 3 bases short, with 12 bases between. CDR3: CASSLDTYNQPQHF. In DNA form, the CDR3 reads TGTGCCAGCAGCTTGGACACTTACAATCAGCCCCAGCATTTT.

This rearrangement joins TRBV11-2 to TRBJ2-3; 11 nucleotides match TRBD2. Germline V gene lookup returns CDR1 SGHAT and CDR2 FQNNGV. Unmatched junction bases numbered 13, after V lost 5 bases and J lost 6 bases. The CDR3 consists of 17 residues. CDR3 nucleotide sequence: TGTGCCAGCAGCCATCCTATAGCGGGGGGGCTGTTGGATACGCAGTATTTT. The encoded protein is CASSHPIAGGLLDTQYF. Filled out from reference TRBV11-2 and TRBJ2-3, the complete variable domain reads EAGVAQSPRYKIIEKRQSVAFWCNPISGHATLYWYQQILGQGPKLLIQFQNNGVVDDSQLPKDRFSAERLKGVDSTLKIQPAKLEDSAVYLCASSHPIAGGLLDTQYFGPGTRLTVL.

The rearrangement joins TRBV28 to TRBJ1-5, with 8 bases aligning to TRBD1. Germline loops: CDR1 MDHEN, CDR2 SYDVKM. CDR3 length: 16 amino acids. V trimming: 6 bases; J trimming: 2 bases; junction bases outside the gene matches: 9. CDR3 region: CASSRQGTGGNQPQHF. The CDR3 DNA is TGTGCCAGCAGCCGACAGGGGACGGGGGGCAATCAGCCCCAGCATTTT.

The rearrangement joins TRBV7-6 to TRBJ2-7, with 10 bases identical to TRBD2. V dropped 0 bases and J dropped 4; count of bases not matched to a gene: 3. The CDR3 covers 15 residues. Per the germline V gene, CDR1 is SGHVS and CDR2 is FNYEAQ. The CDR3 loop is CASSLANSGGYEQYF. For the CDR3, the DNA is TGTGCCAGCAGCTTAGCGAATAGCGGGGGGTACGAGCAGTACTTC.

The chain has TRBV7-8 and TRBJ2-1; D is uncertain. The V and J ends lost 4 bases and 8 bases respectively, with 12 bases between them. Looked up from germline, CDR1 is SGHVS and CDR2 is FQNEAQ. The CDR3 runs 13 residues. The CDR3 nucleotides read TGTGCCAGCAGCTCTAGACCTATCCATGAGCAGTTCTTC. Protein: CASSSRPIHEQFF.

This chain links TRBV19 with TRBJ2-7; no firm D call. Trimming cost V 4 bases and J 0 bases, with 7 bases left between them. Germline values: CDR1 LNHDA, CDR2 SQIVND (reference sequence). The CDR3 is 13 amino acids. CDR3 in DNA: TGTGCCAGTAGTACAACCCTCTCCTACGAGCAGTACTTC. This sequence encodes CASSTTLSYEQYF. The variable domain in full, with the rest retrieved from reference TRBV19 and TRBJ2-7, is DGGITQSPKYLFRKEGQNVTLSCEQNLNHDAMYWYRQDPGQGLRLIYYSQIVNDFQKGDIAEGYSVSREKKESFPLTVTSAQKNPTAFYLCASSTTLSYEQYFGPGTRLTVT.

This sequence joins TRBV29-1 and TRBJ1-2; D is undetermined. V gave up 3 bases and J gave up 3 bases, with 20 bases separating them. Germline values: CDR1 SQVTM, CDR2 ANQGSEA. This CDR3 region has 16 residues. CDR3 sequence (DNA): TGCAGCGTTGAGGCCCCGAGAGGTCTGGTAGACTATGGCTACACCTTC. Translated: CSVEAPRGLVDYGYTF.

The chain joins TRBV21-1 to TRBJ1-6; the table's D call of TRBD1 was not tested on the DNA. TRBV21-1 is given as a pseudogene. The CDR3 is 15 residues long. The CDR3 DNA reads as TGTGCCAGCAGAACCGGGACAGAATTTAATTCACCCCTCCACTTT. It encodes CASRTGTEFNSPLHF.

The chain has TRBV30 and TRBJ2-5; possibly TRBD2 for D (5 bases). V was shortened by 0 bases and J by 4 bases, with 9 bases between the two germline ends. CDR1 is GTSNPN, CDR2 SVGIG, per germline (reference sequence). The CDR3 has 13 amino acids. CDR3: CAWSVLVTETQYF. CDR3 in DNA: TGTGCCTGGAGTGTACTAGTGACAGAGACCCAGTACTTC.

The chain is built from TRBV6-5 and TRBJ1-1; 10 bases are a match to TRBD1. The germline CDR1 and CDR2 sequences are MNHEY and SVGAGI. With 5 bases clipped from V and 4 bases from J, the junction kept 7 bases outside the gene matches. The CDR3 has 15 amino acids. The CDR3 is CASSMTGTGVTEAFF. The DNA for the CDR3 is TGTGCCAGCAGTATGACAGGGACAGGGGTCACTGAAGCTTTCTTT.

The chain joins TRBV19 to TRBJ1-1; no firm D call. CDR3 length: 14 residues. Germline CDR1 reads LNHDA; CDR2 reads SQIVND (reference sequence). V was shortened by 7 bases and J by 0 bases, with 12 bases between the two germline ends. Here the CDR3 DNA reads TGTGCCAGTAACTGGAGAACTCTGAACACTGAAGCTTTCTTT. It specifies CASNWRTLNTEAFF.

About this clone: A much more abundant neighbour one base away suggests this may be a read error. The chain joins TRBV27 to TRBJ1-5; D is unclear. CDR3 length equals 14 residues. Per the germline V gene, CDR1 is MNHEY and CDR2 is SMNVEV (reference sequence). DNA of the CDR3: TGTGCCAGCAGTGAAGAGGCTTCCTATCAGCCTCAGCATTTT. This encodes CASSEEASYQPQHF.

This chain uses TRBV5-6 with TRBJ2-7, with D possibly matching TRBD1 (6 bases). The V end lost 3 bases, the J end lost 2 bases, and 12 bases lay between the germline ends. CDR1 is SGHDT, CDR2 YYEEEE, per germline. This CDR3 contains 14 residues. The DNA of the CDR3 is TGTGCCAGCAGCTCCCGGGACATAGCCTACGAGCAGTACTTC. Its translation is CASSSRDIAYEQYF. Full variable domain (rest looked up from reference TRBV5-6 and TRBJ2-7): DAGVTQSPTHLIKTRGQQVTLRCSPKSGHDTVSWYQQALGQGPQFIFQYYEEEERQRGNFPDRFSGHQFPNYSSELNVNALLLGDSALYLCASSSRDIAYEQYFGPGTRLTVT.

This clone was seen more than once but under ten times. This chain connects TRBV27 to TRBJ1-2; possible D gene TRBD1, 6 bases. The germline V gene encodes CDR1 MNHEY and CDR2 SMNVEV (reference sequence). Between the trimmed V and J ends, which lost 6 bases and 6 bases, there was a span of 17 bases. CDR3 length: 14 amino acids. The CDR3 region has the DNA TGTGCCAGCAGGGGATTAGGAGGGGGGGATGGCTACACCTTC. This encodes CASRGLGGGDGYTF.

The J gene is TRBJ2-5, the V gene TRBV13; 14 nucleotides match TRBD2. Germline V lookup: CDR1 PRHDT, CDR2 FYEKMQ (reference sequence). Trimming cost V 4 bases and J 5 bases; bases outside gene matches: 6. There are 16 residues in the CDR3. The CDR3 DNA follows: TGTGCCAGCAGCTCGGGACTAGCGGGGGCGGCGGAGACCCAGTACTTC. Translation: CASSSGLAGAAETQYF.

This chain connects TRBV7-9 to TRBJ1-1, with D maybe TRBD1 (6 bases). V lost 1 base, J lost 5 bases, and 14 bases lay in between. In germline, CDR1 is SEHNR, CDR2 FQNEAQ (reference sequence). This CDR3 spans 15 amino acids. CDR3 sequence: CASSLVGGGGTEAFF. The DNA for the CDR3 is TGTGCCAGCAGCTTAGTCGGAGGAGGGGGGACTGAAGCTTTCTTT. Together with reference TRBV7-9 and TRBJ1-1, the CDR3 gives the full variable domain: DTGVSQNPRHKITKRGQNVTFRCDPISEHNRLYWYRQTLGQGPEFLTYFQNEAQLEKSRLLSDRFSAERPKGSFSTLEIQRTEQGDSAMYLCASSLVGGGGTEAFFGQGTRLTVV.

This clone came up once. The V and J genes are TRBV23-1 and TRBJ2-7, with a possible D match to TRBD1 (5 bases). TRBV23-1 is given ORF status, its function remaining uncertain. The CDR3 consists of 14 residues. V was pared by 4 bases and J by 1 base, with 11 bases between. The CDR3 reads CASSPRDSSYEQYF. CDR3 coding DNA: TGCGCCAGCAGTCCTCGCGACAGTTCCTACGAGCAGTACTTC.

The CDR3 region is CASALGASTANVLTF. The CDR3 DNA sequence: TGTGCCAGCGCGTTGGGGGCTTCTACGGCCAACGTCCTGACTTTC. The rearrangement uses TRBV2 and TRBJ2-6, with D possibly matching TRBD1 (6 bases). V was trimmed by 8 bases and J by 6 bases, leaving 17 bases between them. Germline lookup yields CDR1 SNHLY and CDR2 FYNNEI. This CDR3 is built from 15 residues.

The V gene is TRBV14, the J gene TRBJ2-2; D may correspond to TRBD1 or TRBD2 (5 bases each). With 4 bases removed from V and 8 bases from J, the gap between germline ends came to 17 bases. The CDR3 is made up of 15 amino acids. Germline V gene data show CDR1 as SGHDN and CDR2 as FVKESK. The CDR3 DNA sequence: TGTGCCAGCAGCCCTCTTCAGGGAGTTGTGGGGGAGCTGTTTTTT. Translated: CASSPLQGVVGELFF.

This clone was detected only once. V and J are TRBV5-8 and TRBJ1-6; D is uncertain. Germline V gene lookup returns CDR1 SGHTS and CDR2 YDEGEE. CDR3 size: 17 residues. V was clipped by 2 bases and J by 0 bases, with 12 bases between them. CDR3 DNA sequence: TGTGCCAGCAGCTTCCGGGGTTCGAGCTCCTATAATTCACCCCTCCACTTT. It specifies CASSFRGSSSYNSPLHF.

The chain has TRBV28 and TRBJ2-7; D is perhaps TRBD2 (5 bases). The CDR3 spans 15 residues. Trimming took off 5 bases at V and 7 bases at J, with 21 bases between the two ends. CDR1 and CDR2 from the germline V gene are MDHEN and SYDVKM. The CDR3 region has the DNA TGTGCCAGCAGTCCGACTATGGGCAAAACGAGGGAGCAGTACTTC. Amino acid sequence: CASSPTMGKTREQYF.

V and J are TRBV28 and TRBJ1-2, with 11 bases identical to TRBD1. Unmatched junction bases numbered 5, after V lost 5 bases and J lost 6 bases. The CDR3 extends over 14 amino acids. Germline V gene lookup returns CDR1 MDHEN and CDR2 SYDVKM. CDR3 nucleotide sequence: TGTGCCAGCAGTCCAGGACAGGGGGCGGATGGCTACACCTTC. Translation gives CASSPGQGADGYTF.

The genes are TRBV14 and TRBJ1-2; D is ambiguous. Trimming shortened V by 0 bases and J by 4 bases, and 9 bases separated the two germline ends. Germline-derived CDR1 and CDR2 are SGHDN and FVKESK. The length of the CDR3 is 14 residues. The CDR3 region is CASSQDGPIYGYTF. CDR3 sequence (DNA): TGTGCCAGCAGCCAAGATGGTCCAATCTATGGCTACACCTTC. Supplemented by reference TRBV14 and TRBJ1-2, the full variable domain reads EAGVTQFPSHSVIEKGQTVTLRCDPISGHDNLYWYRRVMGKEIKFLLHFVKESKQDESGMPNNRFLAERTGGTYSTLKVQPAELEDSGVYFCASSQDGPIYGYTFGSGTRLTVV.

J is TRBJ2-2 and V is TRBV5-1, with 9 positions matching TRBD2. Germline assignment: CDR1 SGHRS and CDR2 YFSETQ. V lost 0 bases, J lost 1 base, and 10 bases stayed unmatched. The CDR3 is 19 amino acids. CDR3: CASSLGGLAGTLNTGELFF. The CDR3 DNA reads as TGCGCCAGCAGCTTGGGTGGGCTAGCGGGGACTTTGAACACCGGGGAGCTGTTTTTT.

This CDR3 is CAIRDRVGNEQFF. The DNA of the CDR3 is TGTGCCATCCGGGACAGGGTGGGCAATGAGCAGTTCTTC. The rearrangement uses TRBV6-1 and TRBJ2-1, with 9 bases matching TRBD1. The CDR3 contains 13 residues. After removal of 10 bases from V and 6 bases from J, the junction contained 7 bases not matched to a gene. CDR1 is MNHNS, CDR2 SASEGT, per germline.

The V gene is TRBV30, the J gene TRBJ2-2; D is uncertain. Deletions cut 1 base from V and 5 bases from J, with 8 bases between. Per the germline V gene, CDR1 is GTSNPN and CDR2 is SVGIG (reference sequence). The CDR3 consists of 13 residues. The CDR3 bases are TGTGCCTGGAGTGCGGTAGGGACCGGGGAGCTGTTTTTT. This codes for CAWSAVGTGELFF.

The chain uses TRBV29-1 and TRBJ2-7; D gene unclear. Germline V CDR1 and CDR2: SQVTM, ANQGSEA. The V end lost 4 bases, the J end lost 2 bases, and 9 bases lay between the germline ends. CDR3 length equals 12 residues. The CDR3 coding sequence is TGCAGCGTTGTCGGCGTGGCCTACGAGCAGTACTTC. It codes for CSVVGVAYEQYF.

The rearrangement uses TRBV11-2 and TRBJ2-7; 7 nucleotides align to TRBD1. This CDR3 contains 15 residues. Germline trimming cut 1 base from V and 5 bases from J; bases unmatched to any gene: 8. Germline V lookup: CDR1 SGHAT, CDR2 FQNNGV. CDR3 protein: CASSLGRTGVNEQYF. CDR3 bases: TGTGCCAGCAGCTTAGGAAGAACAGGGGTAAACGAGCAGTACTTC.

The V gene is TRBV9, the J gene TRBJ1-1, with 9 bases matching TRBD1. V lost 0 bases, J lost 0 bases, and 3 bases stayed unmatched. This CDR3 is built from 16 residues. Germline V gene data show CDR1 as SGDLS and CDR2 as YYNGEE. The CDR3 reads CASSVERTGVNTEAFF. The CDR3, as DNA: TGTGCCAGCAGCGTAGAACGGACAGGGGTGAACACTGAAGCTTTCTTT.

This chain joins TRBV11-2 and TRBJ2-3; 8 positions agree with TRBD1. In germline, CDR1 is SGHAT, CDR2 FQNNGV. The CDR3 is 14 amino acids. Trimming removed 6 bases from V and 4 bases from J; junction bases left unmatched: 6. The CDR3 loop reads CASSIATGADTQYF. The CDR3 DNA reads TGTGCCAGCAGTATAGCGACAGGGGCAGATACGCAGTATTTT.

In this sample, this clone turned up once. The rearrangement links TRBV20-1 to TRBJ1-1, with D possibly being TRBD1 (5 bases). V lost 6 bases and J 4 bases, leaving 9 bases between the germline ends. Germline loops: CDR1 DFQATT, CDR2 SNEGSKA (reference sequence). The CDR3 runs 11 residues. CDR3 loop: CSAFRGTEAFF. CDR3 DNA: TGCAGTGCGTTTAGGGGCACTGAAGCTTTCTTT.